A selection of T cell receptor beta chains follows, all from one sample in a study of blood T cell repertoires in COVID-19. Measured with immunoSEQ multiplex PCR; TCRdb has only the in-frame clones, and not every one. The sample has 200,000 to 250,000 clones, 70% to 90% seen once. Sequencing was carried out using PBMCs or T cells enriched from blood (not recorded which). These receptors originate from a woman aged 40 to 50 with acute COVID-19. Both conserved end residues are part of each CDR3. A D gene is named only where the DNA matches it firmly.

D	J	V	CDR3
NA	TRBJ1-1	TRBV6-1	CASSEDRANTEAFF
NA	TRBJ2-2	TRBV19	CASSIHRIPNTGELFF
NA	TRBJ1-2	TRBV7-2	CASSPPVNYGYTF
NA	TRBJ1-1	TRBV4-3	CASSQDGIPTMNTEAFF
TRBD2	TRBJ2-1	TRBV6-4	CASSLSSGGSYNEQFF
TRBD2	TRBJ2-2	TRBV3-1/TRBV3-2	CASSQDLGWGGTGELFF
NA	TRBJ1-2	TRBV7-9	CASSPMSTGDYGYTF
NA	TRBJ1-3	TRBV3-1/TRBV3-2	CASSRTGSGNTIYF
NA	TRBJ1-1	TRBV13	CASSNTQAPNTEAFF
NA	TRBJ1-5	TRBV27	CASSPWEEINSNQPQHF
TRBD1	TRBJ1-4	TRBV2	CASSADRGNEKLFF
NA	TRBJ1-4	TRBV11-2	CASSLTGKEKLFF
TRBD2	TRBJ2-3	TRBV9	CASSVEAGPTDTQYF
TRBD1	TRBJ1-2	TRBV18	CASSHHPDNPWGGITGGGYGYTF
NA	TRBJ1-4	TRBV3-1/TRBV3-2	CASSHWSGASSDEKLFF
NA	TRBJ1-1	TRBV6-5	CASRPRALNTEAFF
TRBD1	TRBJ2-4	TRBV5-1	CASSLSGQVIAKNIQYF
TRBD1	TRBJ2-1	TRBV27	CASSLSVPGTGVHEQFF
NA	TRBJ1-1	TRBV5-6	CASSLPGVPEAFF
NA	TRBJ2-3	TRBV5-5	CASSSFSPDTQYF
NA	TRBJ1-2	TRBV5-6	CASSSTAVWGYTF
TRBD2	TRBJ2-2	TRBV5-6	CASSLITSGGPLRLGELFF
TRBD2	TRBJ2-1	TRBV13	CASSRSGGRQYNEQFF
NA	TRBJ1-1	TRBV20-1	CSAPHPEAFF
NA	TRBJ2-2	TRBV3-1/TRBV3-2	CASSRGQGYAGELFF
TRBD1	TRBJ1-4	TRBV2	CASRYTGTDNEKLFF
NA	TRBJ2-1	TRBV19	CASSIFRRGPYNEQFF
NA	TRBJ1-1	TRBV5-5	CASSPLLALRNTEAFF
TRBD1	TRBJ1-2	TRBV9	CASSVGAGGTYGYTF
TRBD2	TRBJ2-1	TRBV27	CASSIAGGLGNEQFF
NA	TRBJ1-6	TRBV4-3	CASSQDWLGTEDSPLHF
NA	TRBJ1-1	TRBV9	CASSPNLRMNTEAFF